This section outlines one T cell receptor (beta chain) sequence together with its context. Its antigen is as yet unknown. The data originate from a study of STAT5B mutations in CD4+ large granular lymphocyte leukemia. Sequencing was at survey level. Method: immunoSEQ multiplex PCR; TCRdb's copy keeps in-frame clones and lacks some. The table records approximately 21,000 clones, 79% of them present only once. CDR3 size: 14 residues. The germline gives CDR1 SGHNT, CDR2 YYREEE (reference sequence). The V and J ends lost 5 bases and 2 bases respectively, with 13 bases between them. Study conclusions and caveats: Without putative leukemic clones, patient CD4-sorted repertoires remained more clonal than healthy CD4+ repertoires.

This chain links TRBV5-4 with TRBJ2-5; no definite D call. This receptor was taken from a human donor in good health. Sequences were obtained from CD4+ T cells from blood buffy coats. CDR3 nucleotide sequence: TGTGCCAGCAGTTGGGATCGCAGGCAAGAGACCCAGTACTTC. Residues: CASSWDRRQETQYF.